The clone carrying this T cell receptor beta chain was recorded at least ten times. The antigen remains undetermined. Over 190 million TCR-beta sequences from 15-18 subjects came from every sequencing run. TCRdb reprocessed the 5' RACE reads with MiXCR, giving one entry per CDR3 protein. The sample shows 70,000 to 95,000 distinct CDR3 sequences, roughly 13% of them seen only once. Stated time point: longitudinal time-point 2. These data come from a study of neurological immune-mediated disorders. Study observations and caveats: Sharing of CDR3 amino acid sequences among expanded clones across subjects was absent, suggesting private repertoires in all groups.

J lost 3 bases, V lost 0 bases, and 11 bases had no gene match. Germline CDR1 MGHRA, CDR2 YSYEKL. The CDR3 sequence is 17 residues long. The receptor was derived from a female donor with HTLV-1-associated myelopathy (HAM/TSP). Source material: PBMCs. The chain is built from TRBV4-1 and TRBJ2-7; 7 bases match TRBD2. In DNA, the CDR3 is TGCGCCAGCAGCCAAGATCTAGCGGCAGTGGGGCGCTACGAGCAGTACTTC. Protein product: CASSQDLAAVGRYEQYF.